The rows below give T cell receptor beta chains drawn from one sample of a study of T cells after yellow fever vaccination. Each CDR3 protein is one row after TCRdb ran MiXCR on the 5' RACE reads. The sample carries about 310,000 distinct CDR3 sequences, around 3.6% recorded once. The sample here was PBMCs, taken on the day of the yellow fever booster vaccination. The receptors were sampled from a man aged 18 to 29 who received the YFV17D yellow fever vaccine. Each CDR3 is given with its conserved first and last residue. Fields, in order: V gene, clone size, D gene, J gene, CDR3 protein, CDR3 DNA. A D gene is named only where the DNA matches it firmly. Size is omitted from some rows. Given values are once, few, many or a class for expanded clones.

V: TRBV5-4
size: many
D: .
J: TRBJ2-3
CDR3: CASSSWGAVDTQYF
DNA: TGTGCCAGCAGCTCGTGGGGGGCCGTAGATACGCAGTATTTT

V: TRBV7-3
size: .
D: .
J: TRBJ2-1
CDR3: CASSPRGGEQFF
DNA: TGTGCCAGCAGCCCCAGGGGCGGCGAGCAGTTCTTC

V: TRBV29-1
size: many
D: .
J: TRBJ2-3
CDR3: CSVSRQAASTDTQYF
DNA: TGCAGCGTTTCCAGACAGGCCGCTAGCACAGATACGCAGTATTTT

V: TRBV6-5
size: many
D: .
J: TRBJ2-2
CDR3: CASRLQVNTGELFF
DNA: TGTGCCAGCAGATTACAGGTTAACACCGGGGAGCTGTTTTTT

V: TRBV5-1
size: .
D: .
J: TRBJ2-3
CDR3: CASITAGGSTDTQYF
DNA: TGCGCCAGCATCACCGCGGGTGGTAGCACAGATACGCAGTATTTT

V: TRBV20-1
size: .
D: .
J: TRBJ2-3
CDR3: CSARPDTQYF
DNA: TGCAGTGCTAGACCAGATACGCAGTATTTT

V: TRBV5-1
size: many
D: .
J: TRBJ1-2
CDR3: CASRLDPGEVQSYTF
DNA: TGCGCCAGCAGATTGGATCCAGGGGAGGTCCAAAGCTACACCTTC

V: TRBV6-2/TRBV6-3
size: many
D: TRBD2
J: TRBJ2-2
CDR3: CASSAKTSTGTGELFF
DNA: TGTGCCAGCAGTGCCAAGACTAGCACGGGCACCGGGGAGCTGTTTTTT

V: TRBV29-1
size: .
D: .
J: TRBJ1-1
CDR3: CSVQFRQANTEAFF
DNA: TGCAGCGTCCAATTCAGACAGGCCAACACTGAAGCTTTCTTT

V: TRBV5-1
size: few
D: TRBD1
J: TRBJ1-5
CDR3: CASSLGDSMGPQHF
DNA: TGCGCCAGCAGCCTGGGGGACAGTATGGGGCCCCAGCATTTT

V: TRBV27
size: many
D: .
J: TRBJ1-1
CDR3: CASSLKRDGTEAFF
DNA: TGTGCCAGCAGTTTGAAGAGGGATGGCACTGAAGCTTTCTTT

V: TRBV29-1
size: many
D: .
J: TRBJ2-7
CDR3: CSVVPSPSYEQYF
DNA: TGCAGCGTTGTACCGAGCCCCTCCTACGAGCAGTACTTC

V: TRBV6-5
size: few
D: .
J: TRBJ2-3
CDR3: CASSYSGGLTDTQYF
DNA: TGTGCCAGCAGTTACTCGGGGGGGCTTACAGATACGCAGTATTTT

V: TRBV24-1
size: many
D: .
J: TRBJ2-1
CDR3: CATSDPTGYNEQFF
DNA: TGTGCCACCAGTGATCCGACTGGGTACAATGAGCAGTTCTTC

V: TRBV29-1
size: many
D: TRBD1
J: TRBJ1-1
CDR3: CSVFLQGASSTEAFF
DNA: TGCAGCGTATTTCTTCAGGGGGCTTCATCCACTGAAGCTTTCTTT

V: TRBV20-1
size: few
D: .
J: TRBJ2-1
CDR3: CSASGRGNNEQFF
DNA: TGCAGTGCTAGCGGGCGGGGAAACAATGAGCAGTTCTTC

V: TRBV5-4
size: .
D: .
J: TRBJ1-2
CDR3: CASSTGPADGYTF
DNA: TGTGCCAGCAGCACCGGACCAGCGGATGGCTACACCTTC

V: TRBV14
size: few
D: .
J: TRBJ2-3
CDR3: CASSHRARGDTQYF
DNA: TGTGCCAGCAGCCACCGGGCACGAGGAGATACGCAGTATTTT

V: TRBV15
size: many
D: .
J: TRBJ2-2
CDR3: CATSRGGDTGELFF
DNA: TGTGCCACCAGCAGAGGTGGGGATACCGGGGAGCTGTTTTTT

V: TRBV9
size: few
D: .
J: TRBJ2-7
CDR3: CASSVGQGRRYF
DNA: TGTGCCAGCAGCGTGGGGCAAGGGCGAAGGTACTTC

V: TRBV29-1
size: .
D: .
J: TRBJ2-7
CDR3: CSVTNTASYEQHF
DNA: TGCAGCGTCACTAACACGGCCTCCTACGAGCAGCACTTC

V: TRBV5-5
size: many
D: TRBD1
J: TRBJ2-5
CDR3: CASSFGQGSTETQYF
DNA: TGTGCCAGCAGCTTCGGACAGGGTTCAACAGAGACCCAGTACTTC

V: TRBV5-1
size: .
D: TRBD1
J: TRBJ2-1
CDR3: CASSLRDSHNEQFF
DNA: TGCGCCAGCAGCTTGCGGGACAGCCACAATGAGCAGTTCTTC

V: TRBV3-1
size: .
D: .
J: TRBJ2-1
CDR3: CASSQDRAVPAMW
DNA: TGTGCCAGCAGCCAAGATCGAGCGGTCCCGGCGATGTGG

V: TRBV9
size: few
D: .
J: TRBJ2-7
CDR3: CASSVRDFPPSSYEQYF
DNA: TGTGCCAGCAGCGTACGCGACTTCCCTCCTAGCTCCTACGAGCAGTACTTC

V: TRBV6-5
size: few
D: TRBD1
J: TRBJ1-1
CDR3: CASSPSTGITEAFF
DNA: TGTGCCAGCAGTCCTTCGACAGGGATCACTGAAGCTTTCTTT

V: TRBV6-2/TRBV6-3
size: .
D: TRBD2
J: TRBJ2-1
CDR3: CASSYTGTSGGTVYNEQFF
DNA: TGTGCCAGCAGTTACACAGGGACTAGCGGGGGGACCGTATACAATGAGCAGTTCTTC

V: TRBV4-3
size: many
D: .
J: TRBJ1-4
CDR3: CASSQGPENEKLFF
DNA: TGCGCCAGCAGCCAAGGCCCCGAGAATGAAAAACTGTTTTTT

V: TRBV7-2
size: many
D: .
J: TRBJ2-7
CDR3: CASSLSQNYEQYF
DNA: TGTGCCAGCAGCTTATCCCAAAACTACGAGCAGTACTTC

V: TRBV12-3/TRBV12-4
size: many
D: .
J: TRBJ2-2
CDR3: CASSYSAGELFF
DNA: TGTGCCAGCAGTTATTCGGCCGGGGAGCTGTTTTTT

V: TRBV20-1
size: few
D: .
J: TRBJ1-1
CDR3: CSARDPARVGGAYF
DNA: TGCAGTGCTAGAGATCCGGCACGGGTCGGGGGAGCTTACTTT

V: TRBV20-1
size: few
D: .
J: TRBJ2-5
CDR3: CSANAGTEETQYF
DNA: TGCAGTGCTAACGCCGGGACCGAAGAGACCCAGTACTTC

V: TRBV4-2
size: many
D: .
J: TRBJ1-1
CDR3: CASSHNPHRDNTEAFF
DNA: TGTGCCAGCAGCCATAACCCGCACCGGGACAACACTGAAGCTTTCTTT

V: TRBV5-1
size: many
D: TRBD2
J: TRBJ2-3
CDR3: CASSRDGGDTDTQYF
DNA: TGCGCCAGCAGCCGAGACGGGGGGGATACAGATACGCAGTATTTT

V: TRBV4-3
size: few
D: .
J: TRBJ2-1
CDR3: CASSRERSSYNEQFF
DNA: TGCGCCAGCAGCCGAGAGCGTAGCTCCTACAATGAGCAGTTCTTC

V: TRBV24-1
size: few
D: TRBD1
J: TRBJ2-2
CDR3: CATSDRRGPTGELFF
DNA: TGTGCCACCAGTGATAGAAGGGGGCCGACCGGGGAGCTGTTTTTT

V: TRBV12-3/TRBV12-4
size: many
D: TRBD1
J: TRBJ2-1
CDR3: CASSSRQGYNEQFF
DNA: TGTGCCAGCAGTAGCAGACAGGGATACAATGAGCAGTTCTTC

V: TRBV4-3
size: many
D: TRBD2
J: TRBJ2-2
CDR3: CASSHRLAGGPTGELFF
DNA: TGCGCCAGCAGCCATCGACTAGCGGGGGGGCCCACCGGGGAGCTGTTTTTT

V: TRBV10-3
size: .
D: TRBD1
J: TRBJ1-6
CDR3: CAISAGTGDSPLHF
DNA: TGTGCCATCAGCGCCGGGACAGGGGACTCACCCCTCCACTTT

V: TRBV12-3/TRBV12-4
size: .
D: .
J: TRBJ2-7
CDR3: CASSLAAPHEQYF
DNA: TGTGCCAGCAGTTTAGCAGCGCCCCACGAGCAGTACTTC

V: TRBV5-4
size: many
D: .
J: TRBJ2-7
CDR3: CASSPPGSNEQYF
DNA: TGTGCCAGCAGCCCCCCAGGGAGTAACGAGCAGTACTTC

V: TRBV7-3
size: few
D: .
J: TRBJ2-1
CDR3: CASSMRSENEQFF
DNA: TGTGCCAGCAGCATGCGGTCTGAGAATGAGCAGTTCTTC

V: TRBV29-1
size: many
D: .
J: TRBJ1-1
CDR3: CSVSDRTEAFF
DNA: TGCAGCGTCTCAGACCGAACTGAAGCTTTCTTT

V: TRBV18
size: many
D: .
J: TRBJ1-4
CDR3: CASSPSVGGVATNEKLFF
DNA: TGTGCCAGCTCACCCTCGGTGGGGGGCGTCGCAACTAATGAAAAACTGTTTTTT

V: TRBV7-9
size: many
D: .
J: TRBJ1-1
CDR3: CASSLVSGRGAEAFF
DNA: TGTGCCAGCAGCTTAGTTAGCGGCAGGGGCGCTGAAGCTTTCTTT

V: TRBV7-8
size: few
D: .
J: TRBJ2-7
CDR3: CASSSSSKRVPYEQYF
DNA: TGTGCCAGCAGCTCCTCAAGTAAGCGGGTCCCCTACGAGCAGTACTTC

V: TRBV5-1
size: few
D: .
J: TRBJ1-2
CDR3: CASSLVAWDYGYTF
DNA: TGCGCCAGCAGCTTGGTAGCCTGGGACTATGGCTACACCTTC

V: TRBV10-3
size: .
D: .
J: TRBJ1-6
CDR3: CAISSREYDSPLHF
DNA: TGTGCCATCAGCTCCAGGGAATATGATTCACCCCTCCACTTT

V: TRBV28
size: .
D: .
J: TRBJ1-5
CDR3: CASRNRGNQPQHF
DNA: TGTGCCAGCAGAAATCGAGGGAATCAGCCCCAGCATTTT

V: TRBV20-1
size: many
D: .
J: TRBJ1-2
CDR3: CSASHFGGGYGYTF
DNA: TGCAGTGCTAGCCATTTTGGCGGGGGGTACGGCTACACCTTC